This entry lists 27 T cell receptor beta chains sequenced from one sample in a study of shared clonotypes between healthy human individuals. The method was immunoSEQ multiplex PCR; TCRdb's version includes in-frame clones alone and lacks a portion of them. The sample carries more than 1.2 million clones, approximately 98.5% recorded once. Sequenced: naive CD4+ T cells sorted from blood. Stated subset: CD45RA+ positively selected. Receptor source: a man between 25 and 39 years old in good health.

This sequence joins TRBV28 and TRBJ1-2; TRBD1 might be the D (6 bases). CDR3 length: 15 residues. Germline loops: CDR1 MDHEN, CDR2 SYDVKM. V lost 1 base to trimming and J lost 6 bases, with 15 bases between them. The CDR3: CASSLSYRDNDGYTF. The CDR3 nucleotides are TGTGCCAGCAGTTTATCTTACCGGGACAACGATGGCTACACCTTC.

This clone was observed once. The chain carries TRBV7-2 and TRBJ2-2, with D possibly being TRBD1 or TRBD2 (5 bases each). V lost 5 bases to trimming and J lost 7 bases, with 17 bases between them. The CDR3 has 15 residues. Germline V gives CDR1 SGHTA, CDR2 FQGNSA. The CDR3 bases are TGTGCCAGCAGCGAGGCAGGGTGGGGACGCGGGGAGCTGTTTTTT. Translated, it gives CASSEAGWGRGELFF.

V usage is TRBV5-1 and J usage is TRBJ2-5; maybe TRBD2 (6 bases). Germline CDR1 and CDR2: SGHRS and YFSETQ. This CDR3 comprises 15 residues. V lost 5 bases and J 1 base, leaving 15 bases between the germline ends. In DNA form, the CDR3 reads TGCGCCAGCAGACGTTTACCGGGACTCCAAGAGACCCAGTACTTC. Amino acids: CASRRLPGLQETQYF.

This sequence joins TRBV5-4 and TRBJ2-2; D remains ambiguous. V was shortened by 3 bases and J by 4 bases, with 16 bases between the two germline ends. CDR1 and CDR2 (germline): SGHNT, YYREEE (reference sequence). The CDR3 is 16 residues long. The CDR3 here is CASSSVLAALTGELFF. For the CDR3, the DNA is TGTGCCAGCAGCTCGGTCCTCGCCGCCCTCACCGGGGAGCTGTTTTTT.

J is TRBJ2-7 and V is TRBV5-1, with TRBD2 identical over 7 bases. Germline loops: CDR1 SGHRS, CDR2 YFSETQ. V lost 0 bases to trimming and J lost 7 bases; unmatched junction nucleotides: 7. This CDR3 is built from 14 residues. In nucleotides, the CDR3 is TGCGCCAGCAGCTTGGGACTAGCAGTGGAAGAGCAGTACTTC. Protein: CASSLGLAVEEQYF.

The rearrangement uses TRBV9 and TRBJ1-1; no reliable D call. This CDR3 spans 12 amino acids. The V end lost 3 bases, the J end lost 4 bases, and 7 bases lay between the germline ends. The germline V gene has CDR1 SGDLS and CDR2 YYNGEE. CDR3 coding DNA: TGTGCCAGCAGCGGAGAGGGCACTGAAGCTTTCTTT. Protein sequence: CASSGEGTEAFF.

This clone was picked up one time. The sample carries other DNA sequences with the same CDR3. This rearrangement joins TRBV6-5 to TRBJ2-1, with D possibly being TRBD2 (5 bases). This CDR3 spans 14 amino acids. Looked up from germline, CDR1 is MNHEY and CDR2 is SVGAGI. Trimming shortened V by 0 bases and J by 3 bases, and 6 bases separated the two germline ends. DNA of the CDR3: TGTGCCAGCAGTTACTCGAGGGTCTACAATGAGCAGTTCTTC. Translating gives CASSYSRVYNEQFF.

The genes are TRBV18 and TRBJ2-2; 11 bases are a match to TRBD1. The CDR3 has 15 residues. Losses at the gene ends were 2 bases for V and 6 bases for J; bases not matched to a gene: 2. Germline V CDR1 and CDR2: KGHSH, LQKENI. As DNA, the CDR3 is TGTGCCAGCTCACCAAAGGGACAGGGGGCCGGGGAGCTGTTTTTT. As protein: CASSPKGQGAGELFF.

The chain uses TRBV5-5 and TRBJ2-3; TRBD2 is a possible D gene (5 bases). V lost 4 bases to trimming and J lost 2 bases, with 26 bases between them. Per the germline V gene, CDR1 is SGHKS and CDR2 is YYEKEE (reference sequence). There are 19 residues in the CDR3. The CDR3: CASSGARQLRERATDTQYF. Written as DNA, the CDR3 is TGTGCCAGCAGCGGCGCCCGGCAGTTAAGGGAGCGAGCCACAGATACGCAGTATTTT.

This chain uses TRBV6-5 with TRBJ1-1, with D hard to call. CDR3 size: 14 residues. Germline values: CDR1 MNHEY, CDR2 SVGAGI. With 6 bases removed from V and 4 bases from J, the gap between germline ends came to 15 bases. The CDR3 region has the DNA TGTGCCAGCAGGAGAGGTCCGGGGTTCACTGAAGCTTTCTTT. It is translated as CASRRGPGFTEAFF.

J is TRBJ2-5 and V is TRBV6-1; D call uncertain. Germline values: CDR1 MNHNS, CDR2 SASEGT. Trimming pared 7 bases from V and 1 base from J, leaving 10 bases between. The CDR3 length is 13 residues. CDR3 region: CASISRSQETQYF. CDR3 DNA: TGTGCCAGCATTTCCAGGAGCCAAGAGACCCAGTACTTC.

The chain carries TRBV5-1 and TRBJ2-5, with D hard to call. The V end lost 0 bases, the J end lost 5 bases, and 8 bases lay between the germline ends. Germline lookup yields CDR1 SGHRS and CDR2 YFSETQ. This CDR3 is built from 13 residues. This chain's CDR3 is CASSLGAFETQYF. CDR3 DNA sequence: TGCGCCAGCAGCTTGGGGGCCTTCGAGACCCAGTACTTC. Full variable domain (outside the CDR3, taken from reference TRBV5-1 and TRBJ2-5): KAGVTQTPRYLIKTRGQQVTLSCSPISGHRSVSWYQQTPGQGLQFLFEYFSETQRNKGNFPGRFSGRQFSNSRSEMNVSTLELGDSALYLCASSLGAFETQYFGPGTRLLVL.

This clone has a single count. The gene calls are TRBV2 and TRBJ2-7; tentatively, D is TRBD2 (7 bases). The CDR3 is made up of 14 amino acids. Germline CDR1 is SNHLY and CDR2 is FYNNEI. Trimming cost V 8 bases and J 3 bases, with 17 bases left between them. The CDR3 loop is CASFFEGGGYEQYF. CDR3 in DNA: TGTGCCAGCTTTTTCGAGGGAGGGGGCTACGAGCAGTACTTC.

J is TRBJ2-3 and V is TRBV9, with TRBD1 identical over 10 bases. V dropped 4 bases and J dropped 5; count of bases not matched to a gene: 10. The V gene's germline CDR1 is SGDLS and CDR2 YYNGEE. The CDR3 sequence is 16 residues long. In nucleotides, the CDR3 is TGTGCCAGCAGCACCTTCGACAGGGGGCTTTTAGATACGCAGTATTTT. The encoded protein is CASSTFDRGLLDTQYF. Drawing the rest from reference TRBV9 and TRBJ2-3, the complete variable domain is DSGVTQTPKHLITATGQRVTLRCSPRSGDLSVYWYQQSLDQGLQFLIQYYNGEERAKGNILERFSAQQFPDLHSELNLSSLELGDSALYFCASSTFDRGLLDTQYFGPGTRLTVL.

To note about this clone: Additional DNA sequences in this sample encode the identical CDR3. V is TRBV5-1 and J is TRBJ2-1; 7 nucleotides agree with TRBD2. The trim removed 2 bases at V and 3 bases at J, leaving 5 bases unmatched. This CDR3 region has 15 residues. Germline V gene data show CDR1 as SGHRS and CDR2 as YFSETQ. For the CDR3, the DNA is TGCGCCAGCAGCTTTGGCCTAGCGGACTACAATGAGCAGTTCTTC. It translates to CASSFGLADYNEQFF.

The chain carries TRBV7-6 and TRBJ2-5, with a tentative D call TRBD1 (5 bases). The CDR3 extends over 14 amino acids. V dropped 1 base and J dropped 3 bases, with 9 bases sitting between them. In germline, CDR1 is SGHVS, CDR2 FNYEAQ. DNA of the CDR3: TGTGCCAGCAGCTTAGGCCAGGGCGAAGAGACCCAGTACTTC. This sequence encodes CASSLGQGEETQYF.

The chain couples TRBV29-1 to TRBJ2-1; 8 bases map to TRBD2. Germline lookup yields CDR1 SQVTM and CDR2 ANQGSEA. V gave up 2 bases and J gave up 4 bases; unmatched junction bases: 7. The CDR3 consists of 15 residues. As DNA, the CDR3 is TGCAGCGTTGAAAGGGGGGCTAGCGGGTACAATGAGCAGTTCTTC. Its translation: CSVERGASGYNEQFF.

This chain connects TRBV10-3 to TRBJ2-6; D is unclear. Germline V gene lookup returns CDR1 ENHRY and CDR2 SYGVKD. V lost 6 bases and J 0 bases, leaving 6 bases between the germline ends. The CDR3 extends over 14 amino acids. CDR3: CAIRGYSGANVLTF. CDR3 coding DNA: TGTGCCATCAGGGGTTACTCTGGGGCCAACGTCCTGACTTTC.

The V and J genes are TRBV28 and TRBJ2-2; the D is unclear. This CDR3 region has 17 residues. Germline CDR1 is MDHEN and CDR2 is SYDVKM. Trimming took 2 bases from V and 6 from J, leaving 19 bases between them. The CDR3 region is CASSLPTYTEFSGELFF. CDR3 bases: TGTGCCAGCAGTTTACCCACGTACACAGAATTCTCCGGGGAGCTGTTTTTT.

The chain links TRBV6-1 to TRBJ2-7; 10 bases agree with TRBD1. Germline V gene lookup returns CDR1 MNHNS and CDR2 SASEGT. V shed 6 bases and J 5 bases; nucleotides not matched to a gene: 10. The CDR3 runs 15 residues. The CDR3 is CASRSPGTGDHEQYF. In DNA form, the CDR3 reads TGTGCCAGCAGAAGTCCAGGGACAGGGGATCACGAGCAGTACTTC.

The gene calls are TRBV6-1 and TRBJ1-5; 9 positions match TRBD1. The V gene end was trimmed by 5 bases and the J gene end by 3 bases; junction bases not matched to a gene: 5. The germline V gene encodes CDR1 MNHNS and CDR2 SASEGT. The CDR3 is made up of 15 amino acids. The CDR3 protein is CASSWGQGLNQPQHF. The CDR3 DNA follows: TGTGCCAGCAGTTGGGGACAGGGACTCAATCAGCCCCAGCATTTT.

The chain uses TRBV29-1 and TRBJ1-4; D unresolved. V gave up 6 bases and J gave up 5 bases, with 10 bases separating them. The germline gives CDR1 SQVTM, CDR2 ANQGSEA. The CDR3 consists of 12 residues. The CDR3 spells CSVRLANEKLFF. The CDR3 DNA is TGCAGCGTGCGGCTCGCAAATGAAAAACTGTTTTTT.

The V gene is TRBV29-1, the J gene TRBJ2-7; D not certain. CDR3 length: 12 residues. Germline V CDR1 and CDR2: SQVTM, ANQGSEA. Deletions cut 4 bases from V and 4 bases from J, with 11 bases between. The CDR3 protein is CSVGATLYEQYF. The CDR3 DNA reads TGCAGCGTTGGCGCGACACTATACGAGCAGTACTTC.

This chain uses TRBV6-1 with TRBJ2-5; no clear D gene. The germline V and J ends were trimmed by 2 bases and 4 bases, with 17 bases remaining between them. The CDR3 runs to 16 residues. Germline CDR1 is MNHNS and CDR2 is SASEGT. The DNA for the CDR3 is TGTGCCAGCAGTGAACGTAGCTTGGGTTTTGCAGAGACCCAGTACTTC. Its protein product is CASSERSLGFAETQYF.

CDR3 sequence (DNA): TGTGCCAGCAGATTGACAGGGTTTAGCAATCAGCCCCAGCATTTT. Translated, it gives CASRLTGFSNQPQHF. The chain recombines TRBV5-8 with TRBJ1-5, with 7 bases matching TRBD1. V gave up 5 bases and J gave up 0 bases; unmatched junction bases: 5. CDR1 and CDR2 (germline): SGHTS, YDEGEE. CDR3 length: 15 residues.

The chain employs TRBV6-5 and TRBJ2-1; TRBD2 matches 7 bases. Germline CDR1 MNHEY, CDR2 SVGAGI. The junction had 3 bases not matched to a gene; V was cut back by 4 bases and J by 6 bases. The CDR3 contains 13 residues. The CDR3 here is CASSLGLSNEQFF. Written as DNA, the CDR3 is TGTGCCAGCAGTTTGGGACTATCCAATGAGCAGTTCTTC.

This sequence joins TRBV19 and TRBJ1-4, with TRBD1 as a possible D gene (5 bases). V was shortened by 5 bases and J by 2 bases, with 12 bases between the two germline ends. CDR1 and CDR2 from the germline V gene are LNHDA and SQIVND (reference sequence). This CDR3 is 15 amino acids long. Here the CDR3 reads CASSQGGLTNEKLFF. In DNA form, the CDR3 reads TGTGCCAGTAGTCAGGGCGGGCTGACTAATGAAAAACTGTTTTTT. The variable domain in full, completed from reference TRBV19 and TRBJ1-4, reads DGGITQSPKYLFRKEGQNVTLSCEQNLNHDAMYWYRQDPGQGLRLIYYSQIVNDFQKGDIAEGYSVSREKKESFPLTVTSAQKNPTAFYLCASSQGGLTNEKLFFGSGTQLSVL.